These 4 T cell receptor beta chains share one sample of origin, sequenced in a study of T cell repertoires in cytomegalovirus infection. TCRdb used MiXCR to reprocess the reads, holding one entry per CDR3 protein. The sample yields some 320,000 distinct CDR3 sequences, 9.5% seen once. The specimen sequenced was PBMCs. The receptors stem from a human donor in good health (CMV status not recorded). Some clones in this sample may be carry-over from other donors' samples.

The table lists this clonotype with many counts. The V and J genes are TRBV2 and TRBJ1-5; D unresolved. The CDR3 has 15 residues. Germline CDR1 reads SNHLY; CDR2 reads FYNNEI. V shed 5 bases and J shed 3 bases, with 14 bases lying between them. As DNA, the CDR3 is TGTGCCAGCAGTCGGACCTTCCTACCCAATCAGCCCCAGCATTTT. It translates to CASSRTFLPNQPQHF. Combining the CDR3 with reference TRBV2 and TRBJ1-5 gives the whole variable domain EPEVTQTPSHQVTQMGQEVILRCVPISNHLYFYWYRQILGQKVEFLVSFYNNEISEKSEIFDDQFSVERPDGSNFTLKIRSTKLEDSAMYFCASSRTFLPNQPQHFGDGTRLSIL.

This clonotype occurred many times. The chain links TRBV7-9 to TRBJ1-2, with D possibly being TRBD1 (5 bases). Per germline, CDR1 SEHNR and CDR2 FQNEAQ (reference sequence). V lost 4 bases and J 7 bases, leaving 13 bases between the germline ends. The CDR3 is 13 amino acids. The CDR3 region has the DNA TGTGCCAGCAGCTGGCAGGGTGATCGTGGCTACACCTTC. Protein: CASSWQGDRGYTF. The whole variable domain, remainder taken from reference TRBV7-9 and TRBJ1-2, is DTGVSQNPRHKITKRGQNVTFRCDPISEHNRLYWYRQTLGQGPEFLTYFQNEAQLEKSRLLSDRFSAERPKGSFSTLEIQRTEQGDSAMYLCASSWQGDRGYTFGSGTRLTVV.

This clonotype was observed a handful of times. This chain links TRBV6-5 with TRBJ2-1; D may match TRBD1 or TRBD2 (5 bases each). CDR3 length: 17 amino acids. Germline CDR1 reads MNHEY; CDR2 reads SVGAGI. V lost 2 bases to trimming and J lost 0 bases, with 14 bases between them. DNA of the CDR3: TGTGCCAGCAGTTACCATGGGACGCAGAGCTCCTACAATGAGCAGTTCTTC. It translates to CASSYHGTQSSYNEQFF.

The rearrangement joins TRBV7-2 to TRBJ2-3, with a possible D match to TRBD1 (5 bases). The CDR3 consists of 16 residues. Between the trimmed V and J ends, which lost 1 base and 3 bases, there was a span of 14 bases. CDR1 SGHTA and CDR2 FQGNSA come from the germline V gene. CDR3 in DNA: TGTGCCAGCAGCTTAGAGTCAGGGCCGCGGACAGATACGCAGTATTTT. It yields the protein CASSLESGPRTDTQYF.